Below, 28 T cell receptor beta chains from the same sample are listed, as sequenced in a study of monozygotic twins with inflammatory bowel disease. From its re-call of the 5' RACE reads, TCRdb lists each CDR3 protein once, without DNA. In all, the sample yields about 160,000 distinct CDR3 sequences. Sequencing was done on a sample of blood. These receptors originate from a human donor with ulcerative colitis or Crohn's disease, or a healthy co-twin of an affected twin (not recorded which).

V is TRBV12-3 or TRBV12-4 and J is TRBJ2-1; as DNA is missing, the TRBD2 call by TCRdb cannot be tested. The CDR3 length is 18 residues. CDR3 sequence: CASSLANWLAGSYNEQFF.

V and J are TRBV4-1 and TRBJ2-7; TCRdb designates TRBD2, a call that cannot be tested without DNA. In germline, CDR1 is MGHRA, CDR2 YSYEKL. The CDR3 is made up of 15 amino acids. The CDR3 sequence is CASSVTGEGTYEQYF.

The chain has TRBV10-3 and TRBJ2-6; the D call of TRBD2 rests on TCRdb alone, since no DNA is present to check it. In germline, CDR1 is ENHRY, CDR2 SYGVKD. The CDR3 loop spans 13 amino acids. CDR3 in amino acids: CAISEEGTNVLTF.

The chain combines TRBV5-1 with TRBJ1-3; without DNA, the TCRdb call of TRBD1 cannot be checked. The CDR3 loop spans 15 amino acids. Germline V CDR1 and CDR2: SGHRS, YFSETQ. The CDR3 protein is CASSLRAGTGNTIYF.

The CDR3 region is CSGLPGNTGELFF. This rearrangement joins TRBV29-1 to TRBJ2-2; TCRdb outputs TRBD2, but without DNA this stays unchecked. The CDR3 extends over 13 amino acids. Germline lookup yields CDR1 SQVTM and CDR2 ANQGSEA.

The rearrangement uses TRBV20-1 and TRBJ2-7. There are 12 residues in the CDR3. Germline assignment: CDR1 DFQATT and CDR2 SNEGSKA (reference sequence). The CDR3 here is CSARTGSYEQYF.

The V gene is TRBV20-1, the J gene TRBJ2-7; TCRdb returns TRBD2, unconfirmable since there is no DNA. The germline V gene has CDR1 DFQATT and CDR2 SNEGSKA (reference sequence). CDR3 length: 12 residues. CDR3 region: CSASPASYEQYF.

The chain has TRBV18 and TRBJ1-4; TCRdb picks TRBD1, but there is no DNA to check that call. The CDR3 runs 16 residues. Germline loops: CDR1 KGHSH, CDR2 LQKENI. CDR3: CASTREKSTSGEKLFF.

The V and J genes are TRBV3-1 and TRBJ1-6. CDR1 is LGHDT, CDR2 YNNKEL, per germline (reference sequence). The CDR3 has 13 residues. CDR3 residues: CASSQIDHSPLHF.

J is TRBJ1-5 and V is TRBV5-6; checking the TCRdb D call of TRBD1 is not possible without DNA. CDR3 size: 15 residues. The germline V gene has CDR1 SGHDT and CDR2 YYEEEE. The CDR3 loop reads CASSSAARAYQPQHF.

The V call is TRBV29-1, the J call TRBJ1-2; TCRdb names TRBD1, which stays unverified in the absence of DNA. Looked up from germline, CDR1 is SQVTM and CDR2 is ANQGSEA. CDR3 length equals 16 residues. The CDR3 loop is CSVDPATGGLSYGYTF.

V gene TRBV20-1 combines with J gene TRBJ2-5; the D call from TCRdb, TRBD1, cannot be confirmed without DNA. Germline V gives CDR1 DFQATT, CDR2 SNEGSKA (reference sequence). The CDR3 spans 13 residues. Here the CDR3 reads CSAPWEARETQYF.

The rearrangement joins TRBV11-2 to TRBJ1-1; without DNA, the TCRdb call of TRBD1 cannot be checked. Germline V gene lookup returns CDR1 SGHAT and CDR2 FQNNGV. This CDR3 region has 15 residues. The CDR3 loop reads CASSSRLGGNTEAFF.

This chain links TRBV20-1 with TRBJ2-3; lacking DNA, the TRBD2 call made by TCRdb goes unchecked. This CDR3 has 14 amino acids. The germline V gene has CDR1 DFQATT and CDR2 SNEGSKA (reference sequence). The CDR3 region is CSAIDPSGADTQYF.

The chain has TRBV29-1 and TRBJ2-1; TCRdb's D gene call, TRBD2, goes unchecked for lack of DNA. The germline CDR1 and CDR2 sequences are SQVTM and ANQGSEA. The CDR3 consists of 14 residues. Here the CDR3 reads CSVEGLDAYNEQFF.

The CDR3 reads CSVRGRGQKSYEQYF. The chain recombines TRBV29-1 with TRBJ2-7; there is no DNA to check the TCRdb D call of TRBD1. Germline V lookup: CDR1 SQVTM, CDR2 ANQGSEA. The CDR3 sequence is 15 residues long.

The chain joins TRBV20-1 to TRBJ1-6; TCRdb picks TRBD1, but there is no DNA to check that call. The CDR3 contains 15 residues. CDR1 DFQATT and CDR2 SNEGSKA come from the germline V gene (reference sequence). CDR3 protein: CSARGAGRGNSPLHF.

V is TRBV29-1 and J is TRBJ1-1; the D call of TRBD1 rests on TCRdb alone, since no DNA is present to check it. The CDR3 contains 13 residues. In germline, CDR1 is SQVTM, CDR2 ANQGSEA. CDR3 region: CSVTDGGPPEAFF.

The V call is TRBV9, the J call TRBJ2-1; there is no DNA to check the TCRdb D call of TRBD1. The CDR3 runs 16 residues. Germline CDR1 reads SGDLS; CDR2 reads YYNGEE. The CDR3 reads CASSVTRGWRSNEQFF.

This chain uses TRBV7-2 with TRBJ2-7. The CDR3 sequence is 12 residues long. Germline V gene sequence: CDR1 SGHTA, CDR2 FQGNSA. CDR3 protein: CASSLISAEQYF.

The CDR3 sequence: CASSLWANTEAFF. The chain carries TRBV7-2 and TRBJ1-1. Germline V lookup: CDR1 SGHTA, CDR2 FQGNSA. This CDR3 is 13 amino acids long. The whole variable domain, remainder taken from reference TRBV7-2 and TRBJ1-1, is GAGVSQSPSNKVTEKGKDVELRCDPISGHTALYWYRQSLGQGLEFLIYFQGNSAPDKSGLPSDRFSAERTGGSVSTLTIQRTQQEDSAVYLCASSLWANTEAFFGQGTRLTVV.

The genes are TRBV12-3 or TRBV12-4 and TRBJ1-2. CDR3 size: 12 residues. The CDR3 sequence: CASSFQGSGYTF.

V and J are TRBV6-1 and TRBJ1-6; TCRdb's D call of TRBD1 is untestable without DNA. CDR3 length: 15 amino acids. Germline V gene data show CDR1 as MNHNS and CDR2 as SASEGT. CDR3 in amino acids: CASSGGTGYNSPLHF.

The rearrangement links TRBV6-2 or TRBV6-3 to TRBJ2-5; TCRdb names TRBD1, which stays unverified in the absence of DNA. CDR1 is MNHEY and CDR2 is SVGEGT in the germline V gene. The CDR3 is 18 residues long. The CDR3: CASRALARRGQKGETQYF.

The CDR3 reads CASSPDRGSKNTEAFF. V is TRBV7-8 and J is TRBJ1-1; absent DNA, TCRdb's TRBD1 call cannot be checked. The CDR3 totals 16 residues. The germline CDR1 and CDR2 sequences are SGHVS and FQNEAQ.

The chain joins TRBV10-3 to TRBJ2-5; TCRdb indicates TRBD1, and absent DNA this call remains unverified. Germline assignment: CDR1 ENHRY and CDR2 SYGVKD. The CDR3 is made up of 15 amino acids. This CDR3 reads CAISGPRGIEETQYF.

The chain couples TRBV20-1 to TRBJ1-3. This CDR3 contains 11 residues. Germline V CDR1 and CDR2: DFQATT, SNEGSKA (reference sequence). CDR3 in amino acids: CSATLGNTIYF.

The rearrangement joins TRBV7-3 to TRBJ2-1; TCRdb indicates TRBD2, and absent DNA this call remains unverified. The CDR3 spans 15 residues. Germline CDR1 and CDR2: SGHTA and FQGTGA. CDR3 protein: CASSLGGKSYNEQFF. The variable domain in full, with the rest retrieved from reference TRBV7-3 and TRBJ2-1, is GAGVSQTPSNKVTEKGKYVELRCDPISGHTALYWYRQSLGQGPEFLIYFQGTGAADDSGLPNDRFFAVRPEGSVSTLKIQRTERGDSAVYLCASSLGGKSYNEQFFGPGTRLTVL.